This T cell receptor beta chain was observed in a study of response to subunit inactivated influenza vaccine. Study-wide findings and caveats: The authors offered the suggestion that each seasonal influenza vaccination recruits few new T cells.

This clonotype has a handful of counts. Its antigen remains unknown. TCRdb ran MiXCR on the RT-PCR reads and lists one entry per CDR3 protein. There are over 750,000 distinct CDR3 sequences in the sample; approximately 21% occur only once, and more than 8.5% lies in the top ten. V shed 5 bases and J shed 0 bases, with 15 bases lying between them. Per germline, CDR1 SGHKS and CDR2 YYEKEE (reference sequence). The CDR3 extends over 16 amino acids. The sequence came from a man over 45 who received an inactivated influenza vaccine. The chain is built from TRBV5-5 and TRBJ1-3; D might be TRBD1 (6 bases). This specimen was PBMCs from blood, taken roughly 5 days after vaccination. The CDR3 nucleotides read TGTGCCAGCAGTTATAACGCAGGGGTCTCTGGAAACACCATATATTTT. Translation gives CASSYNAGVSGNTIYF.